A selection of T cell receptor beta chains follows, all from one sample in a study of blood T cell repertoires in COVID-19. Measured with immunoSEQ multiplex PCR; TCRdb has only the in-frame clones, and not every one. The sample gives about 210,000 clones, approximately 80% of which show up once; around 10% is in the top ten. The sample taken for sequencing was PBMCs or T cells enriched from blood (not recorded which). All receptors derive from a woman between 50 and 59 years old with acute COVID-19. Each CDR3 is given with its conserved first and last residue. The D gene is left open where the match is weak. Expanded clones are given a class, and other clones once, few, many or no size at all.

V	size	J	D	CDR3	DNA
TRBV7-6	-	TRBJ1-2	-	CASSLDGNYGYTF	TGTGCCAGCAGCTTAGACGGGAACTATGGCTACACCTTC
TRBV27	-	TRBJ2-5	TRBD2	CASSWGGQETQYF	TGTGCCAGCAGTTGGGGGGGACAAGAGACCCAGTACTTC
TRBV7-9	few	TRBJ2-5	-	CASSSTTGTGEGTQYF	TGTGCCAGCAGCTCAACTACCGGGACGGGGGAAGGGACCCAGTACTTC
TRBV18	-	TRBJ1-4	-	CASSPTQNEKLFF	TGTGCCAGCTCACCAACCCAGAATGAAAAACTGTTTTTT
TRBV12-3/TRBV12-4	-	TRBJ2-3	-	CASSFHGADTQYF	TGTGCCAGCAGTTTTCACGGGGCAGATACGCAGTATTTT
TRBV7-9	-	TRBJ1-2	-	CASSKIGAPIYGYTF	TGTGCCAGCAGCAAGATCGGAGCCCCGATCTATGGCTACACCTTC
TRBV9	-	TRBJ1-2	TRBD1	CASSVVSQGFGYGYTF	TGTGCCAGCAGCGTAGTCTCACAGGGGTTTGGGTATGGCTACACCTTC
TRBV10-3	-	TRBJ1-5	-	CAISDRGFGQPQHF	TGTGCCATCAGTGATAGGGGATTCGGTCAGCCCCAGCATTTT
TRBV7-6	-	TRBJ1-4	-	CASSLAGSPNEKLFF	TGTGCCAGCAGCTTAGCGGGCAGTCCTAATGAAAAACTGTTTTTT
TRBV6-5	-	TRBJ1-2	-	CATRAVVEFNYGYTF	TGTGCCACGCGGGCGGTCGTAGAATTTAACTATGGCTACACCTTC
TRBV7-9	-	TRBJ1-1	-	CASSLFQGLAEAFF	TGTGCCAGCAGCTTGTTCCAGGGTCTAGCTGAAGCTTTCTTT
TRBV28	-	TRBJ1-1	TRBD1	CASTFQGAGSREAFF	TGTGCCAGCACCTTCCAGGGGGCGGGCTCCCGGGAAGCTTTCTTT
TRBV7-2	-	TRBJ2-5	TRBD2	CASSSITSGGLRDF	TGTGCCAGCAGCTCCATTACTAGCGGGGGACTTAGGGACTTC
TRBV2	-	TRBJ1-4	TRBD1	CASRRDRRTGRTTNEKLFF	TGTGCCAGCAGGAGGGACAGGCGAACCGGCCGAACGACTAATGAAAAACTGTTTTTT
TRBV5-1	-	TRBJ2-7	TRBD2	CASSLGLAGGPGNEQYF	TGCGCCAGCAGCCTGGGACTAGCGGGAGGGCCTGGCAACGAGCAGTACTTC
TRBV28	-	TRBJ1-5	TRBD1	CASSSTGWDQPQHF	TGTGCCAGCAGTTCGACAGGGTGGGATCAGCCCCAGCATTTT
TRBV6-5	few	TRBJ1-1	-	CASSYSAGSQAFF	TGTGCCAGCAGTTACTCGGCAGGGTCTCAAGCTTTCTTT
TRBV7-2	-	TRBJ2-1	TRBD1	CASRSDRGPYNEQFF	TGTGCCAGCAGATCCGACAGGGGGCCCTACAATGAGCAGTTCTTC
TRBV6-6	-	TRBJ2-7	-	CASSYTGYEQYF	TGTGCCAGCAGTTACACAGGGTACGAGCAGTACTTC
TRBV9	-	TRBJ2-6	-	CASSVWSQSLSGANVLTF	TGTGCCAGCAGCGTATGGTCTCAGTCCCTCTCTGGGGCCAACGTCCTGACTTTC
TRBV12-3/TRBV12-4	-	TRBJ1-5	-	CASKRGVDQPQHF	TGTGCCAGCAAAAGGGGTGTTGATCAGCCCCAGCATTTT
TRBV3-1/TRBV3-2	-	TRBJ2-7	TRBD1	CASSLTGGYEQYF	TGTGCCAGCAGCCTGACAGGGGGCTACGAGCAGTACTTC
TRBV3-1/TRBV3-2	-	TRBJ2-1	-	CASSATRGVSNEQFF	TGTGCCAGCAGCGCGACTAGGGGAGTCTCTAATGAGCAGTTCTTC
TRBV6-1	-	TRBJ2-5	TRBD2	CASSETAGGTRETQYF	TGTGCCAGCAGTGAAACTGCGGGGGGTACCCGAGAGACCCAGTACTTC
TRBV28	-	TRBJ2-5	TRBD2	CASSFLAGQETQYF	TGTGCCAGCAGTTTCCTAGCGGGACAAGAGACCCAGTACTTC
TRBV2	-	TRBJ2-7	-	CASSERRGGAEQYF	TGTGCCAGCAGTGAGCGGCGAGGGGGGGCTGAGCAGTACTTC
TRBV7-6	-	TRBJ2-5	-	CASSYTGLWQETQYF	TGTGCCAGCAGCTATACAGGGTTGTGGCAAGAGACCCAGTACTTC
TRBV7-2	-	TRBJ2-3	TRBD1	CASSFSTGGNSEQYF	TGTGCCAGCAGCTTTTCGACAGGGGGGAATAGTGAGCAGTATTTT
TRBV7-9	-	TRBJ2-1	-	CASSLVGGPHNEQFF	TGTGCCAGCAGCTTAGTCGGGGGGCCCCACAATGAGCAGTTCTTC
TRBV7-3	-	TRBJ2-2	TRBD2	CASSLGGTSGSTGELFF	TGTGCCAGCAGCTTAGGGGGGACTAGCGGGAGTACCGGGGAGCTGTTTTTT
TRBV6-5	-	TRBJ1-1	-	CASKRGGTEAFF	TGTGCCAGCAAGAGGGGAGGCACTGAAGCTTTCTTT
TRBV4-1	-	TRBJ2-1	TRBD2	CASSLLGLAEQFF	TGCGCCAGCAGCCTCTTGGGACTAGCGGAGCAGTTCTTC
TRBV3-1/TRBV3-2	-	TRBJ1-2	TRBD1	CASSPRQGAGGGYTF	TGTGCCAGCAGCCCGAGACAGGGGGCTGGGGGTGGCTACACCTTC
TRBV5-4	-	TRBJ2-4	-	CASSSQSGENIQYF	TGTGCCAGCAGCTCCCAGTCGGGTGAAAACATTCAGTACTTC
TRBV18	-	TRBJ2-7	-	CASSPGGPPYEQYF	TGTGCCAGCTCACCAGGGGGCCCCCCCTACGAGCAGTACTTC
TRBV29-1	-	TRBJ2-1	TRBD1	CSVDRQGTGEQFF	TGCAGCGTTGATCGACAGGGGACTGGGGAGCAGTTCTTC
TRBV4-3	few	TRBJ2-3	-	CASSQDGGLPTDTQYF	TGCGCCAGCAGCCAAGATGGCGGTTTACCGACAGATACGCAGTATTTT
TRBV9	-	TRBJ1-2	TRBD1	CASSVDLGRGGADGYTF	TGTGCCAGCAGCGTAGATCTGGGGAGAGGGGGCGCGGATGGCTACACCTTC
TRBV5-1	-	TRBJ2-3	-	CASSLLGSVITDTQYF	TGCGCCAGCAGCTTGTTGGGTAGCGTAATCACAGATACGCAGTATTTT
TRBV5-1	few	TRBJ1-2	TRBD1	CASSFLSDLGTGAGYGYTF	TGCGCCAGCAGCTTCTTATCAGACCTCGGGACAGGGGCGGGCTATGGCTACACCTTC
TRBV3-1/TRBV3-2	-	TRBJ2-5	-	CASSQAVREGETQYF	TGTGCCAGCAGCCAAGCCGTGCGGGAAGGGGAGACCCAGTACTTC
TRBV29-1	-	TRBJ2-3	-	CSVKPTDTQYF	TGCAGCGTTAAGCCCACAGATACGCAGTATTTT
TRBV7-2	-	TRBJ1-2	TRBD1	CASRDRDYGYTF	TGTGCCAGCAGGGACAGGGACTATGGCTACACCTTC
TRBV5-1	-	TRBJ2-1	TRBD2	CASSLGLAGDNEQFF	TGCGCCAGCAGCTTGGGGCTAGCGGGAGACAATGAGCAGTTCTTC
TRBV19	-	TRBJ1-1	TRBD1	CASSDRALEAFF	TGTGCCAGTAGTGACAGGGCCCTTGAAGCTTTCTTT
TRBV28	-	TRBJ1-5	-	CASSLGTGGQPQHF	TGTGCCAGCAGCCTCGGGACTGGGGGACAGCCCCAGCATTTT
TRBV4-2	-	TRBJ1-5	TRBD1	CASSHDRALNQPQHF	TGTGCCAGCAGCCATGACAGGGCCCTCAATCAGCCCCAGCATTTT
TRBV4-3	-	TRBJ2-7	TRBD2	CASSQDPVRSKAGERLRYEQYF	TGCGCCAGCAGCCAAGACCCCGTACGGTCTAAAGCGGGAGAAAGGCTTCGTTACGAGCAGTACTTC
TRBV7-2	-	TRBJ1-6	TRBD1	CASSFSQGAHNSPLHF	TGTGCCAGCAGCTTCTCACAGGGGGCCCATAATTCACCCCTCCACTTT
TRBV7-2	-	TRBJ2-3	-	CASRLADTQYF	TGTGCCAGCAGACTAGCAGATACGCAGTATTTT
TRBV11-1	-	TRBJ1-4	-	CASSLVDRLGEKLFF	TGTGCCAGCAGCTTAGTAGACAGGTTAGGGGAAAAACTGTTTTTT
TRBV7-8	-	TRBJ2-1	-	CASRQRETPSYNEQFF	TGTGCCAGCAGGCAAAGGGAGACTCCCTCCTACAATGAGCAGTTCTTC
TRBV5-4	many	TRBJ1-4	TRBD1	CASSPGQGWDEKLFF	TGTGCCAGCAGCCCAGGACAGGGATGGGATGAAAAACTGTTTTTT
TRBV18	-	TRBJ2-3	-	CASSPRRDSSTDTQYF	TGTGCCAGCTCACCACGCCGGGACTCTAGCACAGATACGCAGTATTTT